A selection of T cell receptor beta chains follows, all from one sample in a study of T cells in Graves' hyperthyroidism and ophthalmopathy. TCRdb processed the multiplex PCR reads anew with MiXCR; each CDR3 protein has one entry. The sample lists 300,000 to 450,000 distinct CDR3 sequences, around 13% seen once, with 9.2% in the top ten. The sequenced sample was blood. The receptors originated from a woman under 30 with Graves' hyperthyroidism. Each CDR3 is given with its conserved first and last residue. A D gene is named only where the DNA matches it firmly. For some rows the clone size is stated as once, few or many, or as a class when expanded; others skip it.

clone size | J gene | V gene | D gene | CDR3 DNA | CDR3 protein
many | TRBJ1-3 | TRBV11-2 | NA | TGTGCCAGCAGCTTAGCATTTTGGAGGGCCCACTCTGGAAACACCATATATTTT | CASSLAFWRAHSGNTIYF
many | TRBJ2-4 | TRBV28 | TRBD1 | TGTGCCAGCGTTCACAGGGGGCGTTTAGACATTCAGTACTTC | CASVHRGRLDIQYF
many | TRBJ2-2 | TRBV6-2/TRBV6-3 | NA | TGTGCCAGCAGTAGCCAGAGCACCGGGGAGCTGTTTTTT | CASSSQSTGELFF
many | TRBJ2-7 | TRBV5-1 | NA | TGCGCCAGCAGCGTCGGGACCACCTACGAGCAGTACTTC | CASSVGTTYEQYF
few | TRBJ2-7 | TRBV29-1 | TRBD1 | TGCAGCGTTAGGACAGGTTCCACCTACGAGCAGTACTTC | CSVRTGSTYEQYF
NA | TRBJ2-5 | TRBV11-1 | NA | TGTGCCAGCAGCTTAGCGCCCTTTGGTACCGAGACCCAGTACTTC | CASSLAPFGTETQYF
many | TRBJ2-7 | TRBV3-1 | NA | TGTGCCAGCAGCCCCTCCAGAACGGGGGAGCAGTACTTC | CASSPSRTGEQYF
NA | TRBJ1-2 | TRBV25-1 | NA | TGTGCCAGCAGTGCGATATCCGGGACGGGAGGAAACTATGGCTACGCCTTC | CASSAISGTGGNYGYAF
many | TRBJ2-1 | TRBV28 | TRBD2 | TGTGCCAGCAGTCTCTCGACTAGCGGGACAAATGAGCAGTTCTTC | CASSLSTSGTNEQFF
NA | TRBJ2-7 | TRBV5-1 | TRBD1 | TGCGCCAGCAGCGACCGGGACAGTTCCTACGAGCAGTACTTC | CASSDRDSSYEQYF
many | TRBJ1-1 | TRBV28 | NA | TGTGCCACCGGGACACTGAACACTGAAGCTTTCTTT | CATGTLNTEAFF
many | TRBJ2-6 | TRBV28 | TRBD1 | TGTGCCAGCAGTTTTTCAGGGGGCTCTGGGGCCAACGTCCTGACTTTC | CASSFSGGSGANVLTF
many | TRBJ2-1 | TRBV6-1 | TRBD2 | TGTGCCAGCAGGAGACTAGCGGGGGGGTTCAATGAGCAGTTCTTC | CASRRLAGGFNEQFF
many | TRBJ1-2 | TRBV24-1 | NA | TGTGCCACCAGTGATTTCGGGACCAACTATGGCTACACCTTC | CATSDFGTNYGYTF
NA | TRBJ2-7 | TRBV10-3 | TRBD1 | TGTGCCATCAGTGATTGGACAGGGGACTCCTACGAGCAGTACTTC | CAISDWTGDSYEQYF
few | TRBJ1-2 | TRBV18 | NA | TGTGCCAGCTCCCCGGGGCAGCTATGGACTAACTATGGCTACACCTTC | CASSPGQLWTNYGYTF
many | TRBJ2-1 | TRBV4-2 | NA | TGTGCCAGCAGGGCGGCTAGCTACAATGAGCAGTTCTTC | CASRAASYNEQFF
many | TRBJ1-2 | TRBV7-2 | NA | TGTGCCAGCACCAAGTCTAACTATGGCTACACCTTC | CASTKSNYGYTF
many | TRBJ2-7 | TRBV6-2/TRBV6-3 | NA | TGTGCCAGCAGTATTCGGGACGGCGCCTACGAGCAGTACTTC | CASSIRDGAYEQYF
many | TRBJ1-2 | TRBV27 | NA | TGTGCCAGCAGTTTACACCCGACGGGGAGGAGCTATGGCTACACCTTC | CASSLHPTGRSYGYTF
NA | TRBJ1-1 | TRBV4-3 | NA | TGCGCCAGCAGCCAACCGACAGAAGGCGCTGAAGCTTTCTTT | CASSQPTEGAEAFF
NA | TRBJ2-5 | TRBV10-3 | TRBD1 | TGTGCCATCAGTTCTACAGGGGCCCAAGAGACCCAGTACTTC | CAISSTGAQETQYF
many | TRBJ1-6 | TRBV6-2/TRBV6-3 | NA | TGTGCCAGCAGTTACCTGGGAGCGCCCCTCCACTTT | CASSYLGAPLHF
many | TRBJ2-1 | TRBV5-5 | TRBD1 | TGTGCCAGCAGCTTTCCAGGACAGGGAGGTTTAGGCTACAATGAGCAGTTCTTC | CASSFPGQGGLGYNEQFF
many | TRBJ1-1 | TRBV5-1 | NA | TGCGCCAGCAGCCGGGAGGGACTCCTTGAAGCTTTCTTT | CASSREGLLEAFF
many | TRBJ2-7 | TRBV2 | NA | TGTGCCAGCAGTAGCTGGGGCGAGCAGTACTTC | CASSSWGEQYF
NA | TRBJ1-5 | TRBV20-1 | TRBD1 | TGCAGTGCTAGAGTGGGGACAGCCCTCGGGCAGCCCCAGCATTTT | CSARVGTALGQPQHF
many | TRBJ1-1 | TRBV3-1 | NA | TGTGCCAGCAGCCAAGGTATTAACACTGAAGCTTTCTTT | CASSQGINTEAFF
NA | TRBJ1-2 | TRBV19 | TRBD1 | TGTGCCAGTAGTTGGACAGGGAATAACTATGGCTACACCTTC | CASSWTGNNYGYTF
NA | TRBJ1-4 | TRBV19 | NA | TGTGCCAGTAGTATAGTGACGGATGAAAAACTGTTTTTT | CASSIVTDEKLFF
many | TRBJ2-1 | TRBV12-3/TRBV12-4 | NA | TGTGCCAGCAGGAAAACAGGGAACAATGAGCAGTTCTTC | CASRKTGNNEQFF
NA | TRBJ1-3 | TRBV11-2 | NA | TGTGCCAGCAGCCCGGAAGGGGGTTACAGGGACTCTGGAAACACCATATATTTT | CASSPEGGYRDSGNTIYF
many | TRBJ1-6 | TRBV12-3/TRBV12-4 | NA | TGTGCCAGCAGTTTTCGGAATTCACCCCTCCACTTT | CASSFRNSPLHF
few | TRBJ1-4 | TRBV7-8 | TRBD1 | TGTGCCAGCAGCTCCCGGACAGGGGCGCCTAATGAAAAACTGTTTTTT | CASSSRTGAPNEKLFF
NA | TRBJ2-1 | TRBV6-1 | TRBD2 | TGTGTCAGTCAGGTTTTACTAGCGGACAAGTACAATGAGCAGTTCTTC | CVSQVLLADKYNEQFF